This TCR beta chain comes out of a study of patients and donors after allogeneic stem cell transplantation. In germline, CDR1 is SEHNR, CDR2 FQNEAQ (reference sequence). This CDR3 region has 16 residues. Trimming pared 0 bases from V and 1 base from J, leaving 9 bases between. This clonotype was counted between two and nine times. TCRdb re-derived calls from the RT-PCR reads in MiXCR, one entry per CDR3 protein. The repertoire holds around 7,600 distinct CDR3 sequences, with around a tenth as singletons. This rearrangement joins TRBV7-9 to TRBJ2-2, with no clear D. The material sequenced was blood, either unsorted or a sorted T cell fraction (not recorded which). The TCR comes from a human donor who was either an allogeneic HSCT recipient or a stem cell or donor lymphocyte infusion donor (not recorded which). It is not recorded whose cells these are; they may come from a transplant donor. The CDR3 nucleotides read TGTGCCAGCAGCTTAGCTGCCGGCGGGAACACCGGGGAGCTGTTTTTT. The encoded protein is CASSLAAGGNTGELFF. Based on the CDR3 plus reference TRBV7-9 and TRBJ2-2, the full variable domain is DTGVSQNPRHKITKRGQNVTFRCDPISEHNRLYWYRQTLGQGPEFLTYFQNEAQLEKSRLLSDRFSAERPKGSFSTLEIQRTEQGDSAMYLCASSLAAGGNTGELFFGEGSRLTVL.